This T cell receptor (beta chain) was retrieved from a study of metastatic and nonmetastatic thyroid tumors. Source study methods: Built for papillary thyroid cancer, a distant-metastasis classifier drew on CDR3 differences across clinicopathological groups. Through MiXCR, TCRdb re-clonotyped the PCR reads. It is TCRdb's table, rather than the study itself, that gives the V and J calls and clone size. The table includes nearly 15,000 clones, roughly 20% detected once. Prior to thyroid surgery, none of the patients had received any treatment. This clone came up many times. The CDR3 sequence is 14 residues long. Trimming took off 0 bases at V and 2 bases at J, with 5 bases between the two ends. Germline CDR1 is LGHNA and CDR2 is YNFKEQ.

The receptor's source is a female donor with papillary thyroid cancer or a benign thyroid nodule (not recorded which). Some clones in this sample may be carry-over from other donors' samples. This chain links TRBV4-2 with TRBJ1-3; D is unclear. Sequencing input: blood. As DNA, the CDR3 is TGTGCCAGCAGCCAAGATTTCACTGGAAACACCATATATTTT. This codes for CASSQDFTGNTIYF.